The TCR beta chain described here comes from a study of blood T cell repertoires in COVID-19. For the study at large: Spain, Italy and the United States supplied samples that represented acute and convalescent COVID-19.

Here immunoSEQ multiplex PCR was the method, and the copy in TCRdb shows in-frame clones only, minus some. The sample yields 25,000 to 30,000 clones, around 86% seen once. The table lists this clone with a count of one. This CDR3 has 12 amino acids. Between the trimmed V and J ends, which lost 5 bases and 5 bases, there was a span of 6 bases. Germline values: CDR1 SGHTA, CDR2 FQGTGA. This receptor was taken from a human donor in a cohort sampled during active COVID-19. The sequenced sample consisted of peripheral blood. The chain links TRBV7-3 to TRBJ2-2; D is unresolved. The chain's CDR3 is CASSPQTGELFF. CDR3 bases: TGTGCCAGCAGCCCCCAAACCGGGGAGCTGTTTTTT.